One sample yielded the 6 T cell receptor beta chains listed below, sequenced in a study of neoadjuvant nivolumab and ipilimumab in lung cancer (TCRdb year 2020). This specimen's time point label, interpreted: pretherapy, before neoadjuvant immune checkpoint inhibitors. Receptor amplification or capture employed the immunoSEQ multiplex PCR assay. The table comes from immuneACCESS by way of TCRdb, which keeps in-frame sequences with V and J called. Part of the clones is missing from these tables; in studies checked, under half for an unresolved V gene and the rest for unknown reasons. The sample table records 30,000 to 45,000 clones; nearly 90% of these occur just once. In total, the top ten clones hold roughly 3.4% of the sample. Sample: peripheral blood, taken before neoadjuvant nivolumab, alone or with ipilimumab. These receptors came from an adult with non-small cell lung cancer.

The rearrangement uses TRBV20-1 and TRBJ2-1; 9 nucleotides align to TRBD2. Losses at the gene ends were 6 bases for V and 10 bases for J; bases not matched to a gene: 4. The germline gives CDR1 DFQATT, CDR2 SNEGSKA (reference sequence). The CDR3 totals 11 residues. The CDR3 DNA reads as TGCAGTGCCGATGGACTAGCGGAGCAGTTCTTC. Protein product: CSADGLAEQFF.

The chain couples TRBV27 to TRBJ2-7, with 12 bases that match TRBD2. The CDR3 runs 17 residues. Germline lookup yields CDR1 MNHEY and CDR2 SMNVEV (reference sequence). V lost 5 bases, J lost 3 bases, and 11 bases stayed unmatched. The CDR3 DNA reads TGTGCCAGCAGTCAAAAAGGACTAGCGGGAATTCTCTACGAGCAGTACTTC. The encoded protein is CASSQKGLAGILYEQYF.

This clone was recorded only once. This sequence joins TRBV30 and TRBJ2-4; no clear D. The CDR3 contains 16 residues. Germline values: CDR1 GTSNPN, CDR2 SVGIG (reference sequence). Trimming removed 1 base from V and 0 bases from J, with 13 bases in between. The CDR3 sequence: CAWSGPTLLAKNIQYF. CDR3 coding DNA: TGTGCCTGGAGTGGTCCGACCCTTCTAGCCAAAAACATTCAGTACTTC.

V usage is TRBV4-1 and J usage is TRBJ2-7; 14 nucleotides match TRBD2. The germline CDR1 and CDR2 sequences are MGHRA and YSYEKL. V was pared by 4 bases and J by 6 bases, with 5 bases of the junction left unmatched. The CDR3 loop spans 15 amino acids. The CDR3 loop is CASSPGTSGSGEQYF. In DNA form, the CDR3 reads TGCGCCAGCAGCCCTGGGACTAGCGGGAGCGGCGAGCAGTACTTC.

The chain recombines TRBV7-3 with TRBJ2-1, with D perhaps matching TRBD1 or TRBD2 (5 bases each). V gave up 4 bases and J gave up 12 bases, with 13 bases separating them. CDR1 is SGHTA, CDR2 FQGTGA, per germline. The CDR3 spans 12 residues. CDR3 sequence reads: CASSSGTTSQFF. CDR3 nucleotide sequence: TGTGCCAGCAGCTCTGGGACCACGTCGCAGTTCTTC.

The chain links TRBV2 to TRBJ1-4; D possibly corresponds to TRBD1 (5 bases). The CDR3 length is 11 residues. V was clipped by 6 bases and J by 11 bases, with 10 bases between them. The V gene's germline CDR1 is SNHLY and CDR2 FYNNEI. As DNA, the CDR3 is TGTGCCAGCAGCTCAGGGTTGAAACTGTTTTTT. Its translation: CASSSGLKLFF. Filled out from reference TRBV2 and TRBJ1-4, the complete variable domain reads EPEVTQTPSHQVTQMGQEVILRCVPISNHLYFYWYRQILGQKVEFLVSFYNNEISEKSEIFDDQFSVERPDGSNFTLKIRSTKLEDSAMYFCASSSGLKLFFGSGTQLSVL.